This T cell receptor beta chain comes out of a study of T cell repertoires in cytomegalovirus infection. Findings of the study overall: HLA-C-restricted CMV-specific TCR beta clonotypes were dominant in the ex vivo response.

With regard to this clonotype: Its antigen remains unidentified.

Trimming removed 2 bases from V and 12 bases from J, with 14 bases in between. This CDR3 contains 13 residues. The germline V gene has CDR1 MGHRA and CDR2 YSYEKL. MiXCR, applied by TCRdb to the reads, yields one record per CDR3 protein. This table holds a few hundred thousand distinct CDR3 sequences, around a quarter found once. The source material was PBMCs. This chain uses TRBV4-1 with TRBJ2-1, with D perhaps matching TRBD1 (5 bases). The TCR sequence derives from a human donor in good health (CMV status not recorded). Some clones in this sample may be carry-over from other donors' samples. The CDR3 nucleotides are TGCGCCAGCAGCCAACTAGGGGAAGTGGGGCAGTTCTTC. Protein sequence: CASSQLGEVGQFF.